These T cell receptor beta chains were read from a single sample in a study of patients and donors after allogeneic stem cell transplantation. In TCRdb, the RT-PCR reads were re-called with MiXCR into one record per CDR3 protein. The sample lists a few hundred thousand distinct CDR3 sequences, 35% to 45% seen once, with approximately 10% in the top ten. What was sequenced was blood, either unsorted or a sorted T cell fraction (not recorded which). Receptors were obtained from a human donor who was either an allogeneic HSCT recipient or a stem cell or donor lymphocyte infusion donor (not recorded which). It is not recorded whose cells these are; they may come from a transplant donor. The CDR3 runs from the conserved cysteine through the conserved F or W. A D gene is named only where the DNA matches it firmly. Clone size is not always given. Where it is, it says once, few, many or a class for expanded clones.

V gene: TRBV5-1; J gene: TRBJ1-1; D gene: TRBD1; clone size: few; CDR3 DNA: TGCGCCAGCAGCCTCCTAGGACAGGGACCCACTGAAGCTTTCTTT; CDR3 protein: CASSLLGQGPTEAFF
V gene: TRBV7-9; J gene: TRBJ1-6; D gene: TRBD1; clone size: NA; CDR3 DNA: TGTGCCAGCAGCATTCCGGGACAGGGTTTGGGGTCCCTCCACTTT; CDR3 protein: CASSIPGQGLGSLHF
V gene: TRBV20-1; J gene: TRBJ1-2; D gene: NA; clone size: few; CDR3 DNA: TGCAGTGCTAGAGTAGACTATGGCTACACCTTC; CDR3 protein: CSARVDYGYTF
V gene: TRBV5-1; J gene: TRBJ2-5; D gene: TRBD2; clone size: NA; CDR3 DNA: TGCGCCAGCAGCTTGGAGGGACTAGCGTACCAAGAGACCCAGTACTTC; CDR3 protein: CASSLEGLAYQETQYF
V gene: TRBV5-1; J gene: TRBJ1-2; D gene: NA; clone size: few; CDR3 DNA: TGCGCCAGCAGCTCAGACGGGAACTATGGCTACACCTTC; CDR3 protein: CASSSDGNYGYTF
V gene: TRBV10-3; J gene: TRBJ2-7; D gene: NA; clone size: NA; CDR3 DNA: TGTGCCATCAGTGACGTTTCCTCTCGTCCCTCCTACGAGCAGTACTTC; CDR3 protein: CAISDVSSRPSYEQYF
V gene: TRBV12-3/TRBV12-4; J gene: TRBJ1-1; D gene: NA; clone size: NA; CDR3 DNA: TGTGCCAGCAGTTTAAAGTCCAGGGAAGTGTTGACTTTCTTT; CDR3 protein: CASSLKSREVLTFF
V gene: TRBV20-1; J gene: TRBJ1-2; D gene: NA; clone size: few; CDR3 DNA: TGCAGTGCTAGAGTGACAGCGAACTATGGCTACACCTTC; CDR3 protein: CSARVTANYGYTF
V gene: TRBV20-1; J gene: TRBJ1-2; D gene: NA; clone size: NA; CDR3 DNA: TGCAGTGCTAGCGCGGGGTACCAGGGCTACACCTTC; CDR3 protein: CSASAGYQGYTF
V gene: TRBV14; J gene: TRBJ2-1; D gene: NA; clone size: few; CDR3 DNA: TGTGCCAGCAGCCAAGTGCTCAGGGAATCTGAGCAGTTCTTC; CDR3 protein: CASSQVLRESEQFF
V gene: TRBV20-1; J gene: TRBJ1-2; D gene: NA; clone size: NA; CDR3 DNA: TGCAGTGCTAGAGTTCGGGGGAGAGGGACCTATGGCTACACCTTC; CDR3 protein: CSARVRGRGTYGYTF
V gene: TRBV27; J gene: TRBJ1-4; D gene: TRBD1; clone size: NA; CDR3 DNA: TGTGCCAGCAGTTTATACAGGGGGGATTCAACTAATGAAAAACTGTTTTTT; CDR3 protein: CASSLYRGDSTNEKLFF
V gene: TRBV3-1; J gene: TRBJ1-3; D gene: NA; clone size: few; CDR3 DNA: TGTGCCAGCAGCCACGGACGGGGCGACACCATATATTTT; CDR3 protein: CASSHGRGDTIYF
V gene: TRBV29-1; J gene: TRBJ1-1; D gene: TRBD1; clone size: few; CDR3 DNA: TGCAGCGTACAGGGGGCATGGGAAGCTTTCTTT; CDR3 protein: CSVQGAWEAFF
V gene: TRBV15; J gene: TRBJ1-5; D gene: TRBD1; clone size: few; CDR3 DNA: TGTGCCACCAGCCAATACGAGGGGGCGCGTAGCAATCAGCCCCAGCATTTT; CDR3 protein: CATSQYEGARSNQPQHF
V gene: TRBV3-1; J gene: TRBJ1-2; D gene: TRBD1; clone size: NA; CDR3 DNA: TGTGCCAGCAGCCATCTGGACAGGGTAGAGGGCTACACCTTC; CDR3 protein: CASSHLDRVEGYTF
V gene: TRBV12-3/TRBV12-4; J gene: TRBJ2-2; D gene: NA; clone size: NA; CDR3 DNA: TGTGCCAGCAGTTCCTCGACAGGCCCAGCGAACACCGGGGAGCTGTTTTTT; CDR3 protein: CASSSSTGPANTGELFF
V gene: TRBV28; J gene: TRBJ1-1; D gene: TRBD1; clone size: NA; CDR3 DNA: TGTGCCAGCAGTTTACTAGGACAGGGAAACACTGAAGCTTTCTTT; CDR3 protein: CASSLLGQGNTEAFF
V gene: TRBV5-1; J gene: TRBJ2-5; D gene: NA; clone size: NA; CDR3 DNA: TGCGCCAGCAGCGCGAACAGCCCGCAAGAGACCCAGTACTTC; CDR3 protein: CASSANSPQETQYF
V gene: TRBV7-6; J gene: TRBJ1-4; D gene: NA; clone size: NA; CDR3 DNA: TGTGCCAGCAGCCTGGGGGAAGCGGGGCTGGCTAATGAAAAACTGTTTTTT; CDR3 protein: CASSLGEAGLANEKLFF
V gene: TRBV19; J gene: TRBJ1-2; D gene: NA; clone size: NA; CDR3 DNA: TGTGCCAGTAGTCGGACCACCCGAAACTATGGCTACACCTTC; CDR3 protein: CASSRTTRNYGYTF
V gene: TRBV20-1; J gene: TRBJ1-1; D gene: TRBD1; clone size: few; CDR3 DNA: TGCAGGGCTTACAGGGGGTTGAAGGACACTGAAGCTTTCTTT; CDR3 protein: CRAYRGLKDTEAFF
V gene: TRBV7-8; J gene: TRBJ2-3; D gene: NA; clone size: once; CDR3 DNA: TGTGCCAGCAGCTTACTGGAGGGTTTGGGCACAGATACGCAGTATTTT; CDR3 protein: CASSLLEGLGTDTQYF
V gene: TRBV6-6; J gene: TRBJ1-1; D gene: NA; clone size: few; CDR3 DNA: TGTGCCAGCAGTTACTCGAAATCTAGGAACACTGAAGCTTTCTTT; CDR3 protein: CASSYSKSRNTEAFF
V gene: TRBV12-3/TRBV12-4; J gene: TRBJ1-5; D gene: TRBD1; clone size: NA; CDR3 DNA: TGTGCCAGCAGTTATACAGGGGGGGGCAATCAGCCCCAGCATTTT; CDR3 protein: CASSYTGGGNQPQHF
V gene: TRBV12-3/TRBV12-4; J gene: TRBJ1-5; D gene: NA; clone size: few; CDR3 DNA: TGTGCCAGCAGTTTACGGGCTAGCAATCAGCCCCAGCATTTT; CDR3 protein: CASSLRASNQPQHF
V gene: TRBV7-9; J gene: TRBJ1-4; D gene: NA; clone size: NA; CDR3 DNA: TGTGCCAGCAGCTTAGCGACGGGGGGCGCTGGTGAAAAACTGTTTTTT; CDR3 protein: CASSLATGGAGEKLFF
V gene: TRBV29-1; J gene: TRBJ1-4; D gene: NA; clone size: NA; CDR3 DNA: TGCAGCGGCGGGACAAATTACGAAAAACTGTTTTTT; CDR3 protein: CSGGTNYEKLFF
V gene: TRBV18; J gene: TRBJ1-6; D gene: NA; clone size: NA; CDR3 DNA: TGTGCCAGCTCACAGACGGATAATTCACCCCTCCACTTT; CDR3 protein: CASSQTDNSPLHF
V gene: TRBV19; J gene: TRBJ2-7; D gene: TRBD1; clone size: few; CDR3 DNA: TGTGCCAGTAGTACCCGACAGGGCTCCTACGAGCAGTACTTC; CDR3 protein: CASSTRQGSYEQYF
V gene: TRBV20-1; J gene: TRBJ1-5; D gene: TRBD1; clone size: NA; CDR3 DNA: TGCAGTGCTAGTCGACCAACAGGGGGCGCGGATCAGCCCCAGCATTTT; CDR3 protein: CSASRPTGGADQPQHF
V gene: TRBV6-2/TRBV6-3; J gene: TRBJ1-1; D gene: NA; clone size: NA; CDR3 DNA: TGTGCCAGCAACCCCGCGGGGGAGGTGAACACTGAAGCTTTCTTT; CDR3 protein: CASNPAGEVNTEAFF
V gene: TRBV6-5; J gene: TRBJ1-2; D gene: NA; clone size: NA; CDR3 DNA: TGTGCCAGCAGTTACTCTACAGGGTCGGTACATGGCTACACCTTC; CDR3 protein: CASSYSTGSVHGYTF
V gene: TRBV12-3/TRBV12-4; J gene: TRBJ1-1; D gene: NA; clone size: NA; CDR3 DNA: TGTGCCAGCAGTTCCCGGACGTTGGGGGCGAACACTGAAGCTTTCTTT; CDR3 protein: CASSSRTLGANTEAFF
V gene: TRBV29-1; J gene: TRBJ1-2; D gene: TRBD1; clone size: NA; CDR3 DNA: TGCAGCGTCCCGAATGTGAGGGGGCTTAACTATGGCTACACCTTC; CDR3 protein: CSVPNVRGLNYGYTF
V gene: TRBV12-3/TRBV12-4; J gene: TRBJ1-1; D gene: NA; clone size: few; CDR3 DNA: TGTGCCAGCAGCCCATTCAGAGAATTGAACACTGAAGCTTTCTTT; CDR3 protein: CASSPFRELNTEAFF
V gene: TRBV24-1; J gene: TRBJ2-5; D gene: NA; clone size: NA; CDR3 DNA: TGTGCCACCAGTGATTTAACCCAACCTGGGACCCAGTACTTC; CDR3 protein: CATSDLTQPGTQYF
V gene: TRBV12-3/TRBV12-4; J gene: TRBJ1-1; D gene: TRBD1; clone size: NA; CDR3 DNA: TGTGCCAGCAGTTCTCCGGGACAGGGACCACCCGAAGCTTTCTTT; CDR3 protein: CASSSPGQGPPEAFF
V gene: TRBV7-9; J gene: TRBJ1-2; D gene: NA; clone size: NA; CDR3 DNA: TGTGCCAGCAGAAAGGGGGACGTGGGCTACACCTTC; CDR3 protein: CASRKGDVGYTF
V gene: TRBV6-4; J gene: TRBJ1-2; D gene: TRBD1; clone size: NA; CDR3 DNA: TGTGCCAGCAGTGACGGACAGGGGATCTCCGGCTACACCTTC; CDR3 protein: CASSDGQGISGYTF
V gene: TRBV5-4; J gene: TRBJ1-3; D gene: NA; clone size: NA; CDR3 DNA: TGTGCCAGCAGTTCTAAGTCGGGAGACGGAAACACCATATATTTT; CDR3 protein: CASSSKSGDGNTIYF
V gene: TRBV10-2; J gene: TRBJ2-1; D gene: NA; clone size: NA; CDR3 DNA: TGCGCCAGCAAGTCGGGGGGCGCCTACAATGAGCAGTTCTTC; CDR3 protein: CASKSGGAYNEQFF
V gene: TRBV12-3/TRBV12-4; J gene: TRBJ2-3; D gene: TRBD1; clone size: NA; CDR3 DNA: TGTGCCAGCAGCCAGGACAGGGTGAAGGCAGATACGCAGTATTTT; CDR3 protein: CASSQDRVKADTQYF
V gene: TRBV9; J gene: TRBJ2-7; D gene: NA; clone size: NA; CDR3 DNA: TGTGCCAGCAGCGTCGACGGCACCTACGAGCAGTACTTC; CDR3 protein: CASSVDGTYEQYF
V gene: TRBV5-1; J gene: TRBJ1-1; D gene: TRBD1; clone size: few; CDR3 DNA: TGCGCCAGCAACAGGGACAGTGGATACATCACTGAAGCTTTCTTT; CDR3 protein: CASNRDSGYITEAFF
V gene: TRBV7-9; J gene: TRBJ1-2; D gene: NA; clone size: few; CDR3 DNA: TGTGCCAGCAGCTTAGGTCAGGACTCTAACTATGGCTACACCTTC; CDR3 protein: CASSLGQDSNYGYTF
V gene: TRBV3-1; J gene: TRBJ2-1; D gene: TRBD2; clone size: few; CDR3 DNA: TGTGCCAGCAGTGAGCGGGGGGCGAAATACAATGAGCAGTTCTTC; CDR3 protein: CASSERGAKYNEQFF
V gene: TRBV7-2; J gene: TRBJ1-1; D gene: NA; clone size: NA; CDR3 DNA: TGTGCCAGCAGCCCCGCCCAGGGAATGGTAACTGAAGCTTTCTTT; CDR3 protein: CASSPAQGMVTEAFF
V gene: TRBV18; J gene: TRBJ1-4; D gene: TRBD1; clone size: few; CDR3 DNA: TGTGCCAGCTCCCTATGGACAGGAGACACAACTAATGAAAAACTGTTTTTT; CDR3 protein: CASSLWTGDTTNEKLFF
V gene: TRBV23-1; J gene: TRBJ1-5; D gene: NA; clone size: NA; CDR3 DNA: TGCGCCAGCAGTCAATTCTCAGACCACTGGTGGAGCAATCAGCCCCAGCATTTT; CDR3 protein: CASSQFSDHWWSNQPQHF
V gene: TRBV12-3/TRBV12-4; J gene: TRBJ2-7; D gene: TRBD1; clone size: once; CDR3 DNA: TGTGCCAGCAGTCCATACGGGACAGGGGCGGCCGAGCAGTACTTC; CDR3 protein: CASSPYGTGAAEQYF
V gene: TRBV29-1; J gene: TRBJ1-1; D gene: NA; clone size: many; CDR3 DNA: TGCAGCGTTGAGGGGCTGGATGAAGCTTTCTTT; CDR3 protein: CSVEGLDEAFF
V gene: TRBV28; J gene: TRBJ2-2; D gene: TRBD1; clone size: NA; CDR3 DNA: TGTGCCAGCAGTATACACAGGGGGCGTGGCGGGGAGCTGTTTTTT; CDR3 protein: CASSIHRGRGGELFF
V gene: TRBV9; J gene: TRBJ1-6; D gene: NA; clone size: NA; CDR3 DNA: TGTGCCAGCAGCCTTTCTGGGGGGGCCTCCCCCCTCCACTTT; CDR3 protein: CASSLSGGASPLHF
V gene: TRBV12-3/TRBV12-4; J gene: TRBJ2-4; D gene: NA; clone size: NA; CDR3 DNA: TGTGCCAGCAGTTTACTCGGAGAAAACATTCAGTACTTC; CDR3 protein: CASSLLGENIQYF